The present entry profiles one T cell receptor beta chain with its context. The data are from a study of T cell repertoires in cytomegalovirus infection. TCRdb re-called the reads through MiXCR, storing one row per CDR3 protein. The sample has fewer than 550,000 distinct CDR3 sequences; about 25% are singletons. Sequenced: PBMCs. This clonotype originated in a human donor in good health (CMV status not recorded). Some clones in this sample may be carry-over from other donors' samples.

CDR3: CASSLSPGLVNEQFF. CDR3 DNA sequence: TGTGCCAGCAGTTTATCACCGGGGCTGGTTAATGAGCAGTTCTTC. The V call is TRBV27, the J call TRBJ2-1; D assignment may be TRBD1 or TRBD2 (5 bases each). The CDR3 totals 15 residues. Trimming removed 0 bases from V and 7 bases from J, with 13 bases in between. Germline lookup yields CDR1 MNHEY and CDR2 SMNVEV (reference sequence).